This T cell receptor beta chain was sequenced in a study of blood T cell repertoires in COVID-19. Trimming removed 6 bases at V and 3 bases at J, with 9 bases between. CDR1 and CDR2 from the germline V gene are SNHLY and FYNNEI. This CDR3 contains 13 residues. Profiling relied on immunoSEQ multiplex PCR, and the TCRdb table lists in-frame clones only, not all of them. The repertoire holds about 160,000 clones, with roughly 85% as singletons. The rearrangement uses TRBV2 and TRBJ1-5; a weak D match, TRBD1 (6 bases). This clonotype originated in a human donor with acute or convalescent COVID-19. The donor label of this sample is uncertain. Sample: peripheral blood. As DNA, the CDR3 is TGTGCCAGCAGACGGGACATCAATCAGCCCCAGCATTTT. Translating it yields CASRRDINQPQHF. Supplemented by reference TRBV2 and TRBJ1-5, the full variable domain reads EPEVTQTPSHQVTQMGQEVILRCVPISNHLYFYWYRQILGQKVEFLVSFYNNEISEKSEIFDDQFSVERPDGSNFTLKIRSTKLEDSAMYFCASRRDINQPQHFGDGTRLSIL.